This T cell receptor beta chain appears in the sequencing data of a study of CD8 T cells in ankylosing spondylitis. This clonotype appeared a few times. Its antigen remains unknown. The trim removed 8 bases at V and 0 bases at J, leaving 8 bases unmatched. In germline, CDR1 is MNHEY, CDR2 SVGEGT. The CDR3 consists of 15 residues. Study-wide results and limits: Disease-associated clones were reportedly significantly overrepresented in matched ankylosing spondylitis synovial fluid. Ankylosing spondylitis blood appeared to carry a characteristic TCR beta motif of roughly eight highly homologous variants.

Quantitative 5'-RACE was performed with molecular barcodes, and it yielded the TCR beta libraries. TCRdb fed the 5' RACE reads into MiXCR, producing one record per CDR3 protein. Here the sample spans about 420,000 distinct CDR3 sequences, 20% to 25% being singletons. The chain is built from TRBV6-2 or TRBV6-3 and TRBJ2-7, with TRBD2 identical over 9 bases. The TCR comes from a male donor with ankylosing spondylitis. The material sequenced was blood, either unsorted or a sorted T cell fraction (not recorded which). The CDR3 DNA follows: TGTGCCAGCGGTTTTAGCGGGGGAAGCTCCTACGAGCAGTACTTC. Its translation: CASGFSGGSSYEQYF.